This entry lists 10 T cell receptor beta chains sequenced from one sample in a study of spatial heterogeneity in lung cancer. As to time point: sample taken at primary tumor resection. Unsorted whole RNA of tumor, nontumor lung or frozen PBMC was sequenced. MiXCR, run by TCRdb on the 5' RACE reads, gives a single entry per CDR3 protein. The data hold about 7,000 distinct CDR3 sequences, with roughly a fifth observed a single time. The material sequenced was PBMCs, taken at surgery. Source of these receptors: a female donor with early-stage non-small cell lung cancer.

This chain links TRBV5-5 with TRBJ2-7; D is undetermined. Deletions cut 3 bases from V and 1 base from J, with 2 bases between. This CDR3 contains 11 residues. Per germline, CDR1 SGHKS and CDR2 YYEKEE (reference sequence). CDR3 DNA: TGTGCCAGCAGCTCGTCCTACGAGCAGTACTTC. Translation gives CASSSSYEQYF.

V and J are TRBV29-1 and TRBJ2-1; the D is unclear. This CDR3 has 15 amino acids. Per the germline V gene, CDR1 is SQVTM and CDR2 is ANQGSEA. Trimming cost V 0 bases and J 0 bases, with 9 bases left between them. CDR3 DNA: TGCAGCGTTGAAGATCTTGTAGGCTCCTACAATGAGCAGTTCTTC. Translation gives CSVEDLVGSYNEQFF.

By sample fraction, this clonotype is medium-sized (0.01 to 0.1%). The chain uses TRBV5-1 and TRBJ2-3; the D gene is possibly TRBD2 (5 bases). The CDR3 totals 13 residues. The germline V and J ends were trimmed by 5 bases and 1 base, with 8 bases remaining between them. The V gene's germline CDR1 is SGHRS and CDR2 YFSETQ. The CDR3 nucleotides are TGCGCCAGCAGGCCCGGGGGCACAGATACGCAGTATTTT. Its protein is CASRPGGTDTQYF. The whole variable domain, remainder taken from reference TRBV5-1 and TRBJ2-3, is KAGVTQTPRYLIKTRGQQVTLSCSPISGHRSVSWYQQTPGQGLQFLFEYFSETQRNKGNFPGRFSGRQFSNSRSEMNVSTLELGDSALYLCASRPGGTDTQYFGPGTRLTVL.

This CDR3 reads CASGPDASPYGYTF. The CDR3 region has the DNA TGTGCCAGCGGTCCCGACGCAAGCCCCTATGGCTACACCTTC. The chain uses TRBV12-3 or TRBV12-4 and TRBJ1-2, with D hard to call. V was shortened by 8 bases and J by 4 bases, with 17 bases between the two germline ends. CDR3 length equals 14 residues.

The chain uses TRBV11-2 and TRBJ2-2; maybe TRBD2 (5 bases). The CDR3 length is 13 residues. Germline V gene data show CDR1 as SGHAT and CDR2 as FQNNGV. Trimming left V 4 bases short and J 4 bases short, with 7 bases between. CDR3 residues: CASSSEGTGELFF. CDR3 DNA: TGTGCCAGCAGCTCCGAGGGCACCGGGGAGCTGTTTTTT.

This clonotype was observed a few times. J is TRBJ2-5 and V is TRBV5-4; 8 positions agree with TRBD2. The CDR3 runs 14 residues. Per germline, CDR1 SGHNT and CDR2 YYREEE (reference sequence). J gave up 7 bases and V 4 bases, and 9 bases lay outside the gene matches. As DNA, the CDR3 is TGTGCCAGCAGCGTAAGACTAGCGTCCGGGACCCAGTACTTC. Protein: CASSVRLASGTQYF.

This clonotype was counted between two and nine times. This chain uses TRBV11-2 with TRBJ1-1, with D unresolved. This CDR3 has 14 amino acids. From germline, CDR1 is SGHAT and CDR2 FQNNGV. V dropped 7 bases and J dropped 1 base, with 13 bases sitting between them. The CDR3: CASTPTWGNTEAFF. In nucleotides, the CDR3 is TGTGCCAGCACCCCGACCTGGGGGAACACTGAAGCTTTCTTT.

This clonotype is labeled as medium-sized (0.01 to 0.1%). This rearrangement joins TRBV27 to TRBJ2-7; D may correspond to TRBD1 or TRBD2 (5 bases each). The CDR3 has 13 residues. CDR1 is MNHEY, CDR2 SMNVEV, per germline (reference sequence). The ends were cut back, 4 bases at V and 6 bases at J, with 13 bases in the middle. CDR3 sequence: CASSSTAAGEQYF. CDR3 DNA sequence: TGTGCCAGCAGTTCGACAGCGGCGGGCGAGCAGTACTTC.

The chain couples TRBV20-1 to TRBJ2-1; a weak D match, TRBD2 (6 bases). The germline V and J ends were trimmed by 0 bases and 4 bases, with 13 bases remaining between them. Germline CDR1 reads DFQATT; CDR2 reads SNEGSKA (reference sequence). This CDR3 has 15 residues. In DNA form, the CDR3 reads TGCAGTGCTAGAGATCCCCTAGCGAAGTACAATGAGCAGTTCTTC. Protein sequence: CSARDPLAKYNEQFF.

This clonotype is medium-sized by share. The V call is TRBV25-1, the J call TRBJ1-2; a weak D match, TRBD1 (5 bases). Germline V gene sequence: CDR1 MGHDK, CDR2 SYGVNS. This CDR3 is built from 13 residues. The V end was cut by 6 bases, the J end by 8 bases, with 16 bases between. The CDR3 DNA sequence: TGTGCCAGCAGGCTAGGAGGGGTGGAGGGCTACACCTTC. This encodes CASRLGGVEGYTF.